This T cell receptor beta chain originates from a study of blood T cell repertoires in COVID-19. Study as a whole: The study drew acute and convalescent COVID-19 samples from the United States, Italy and Spain. In each case, the material was cDNA or gDNA derived from T cells, B-cell-depleted T cells, or PBMCs.

As processed by the authors: Amplified reference gene primers provided the basis for estimating nucleated cell counts. Measured with immunoSEQ multiplex PCR; TCRdb has only the in-frame clones, and not every one. V, J and clone size were drawn from that table, and D and trimming were deduced from the DNA. This table has about 22,000 clones, 80% to 95% appearing once. With 4 bases removed from V and 2 bases from J, the gap between germline ends came to 6 bases. CDR3 length: 13 residues. CDR1 and CDR2 from the germline V gene are MNHEY and SVGAGI. This sequence originates from a woman in her 70s with active COVID-19. The sequenced sample consisted of peripheral blood. V usage is TRBV6-5 and J usage is TRBJ1-3; D gene ambiguous. In DNA, the CDR3 is TGTGCCAGCAGTTCACCTACTGGAAACACCATATATTTT. It yields the protein CASSSPTGNTIYF.